This T cell receptor (beta chain) was captured in a study of beta chain features in type 1 diabetes. Study-wide points: More deletions and fewer insertions at VDJ junctions were found in patients with type 1 diabetes. The study notes PCR might favor shorter templates equally in patients and controls.

Expressed TCRB transcripts were sequenced, since all the RNA that had been isolated was reverse transcribed. Here immunoSEQ multiplex PCR was the method, and the copy in TCRdb shows in-frame clones only, minus some. The data contain hundreds of thousands of clones, 14% of them singletons. About this clone itself: The antigen remains undetermined.

A CD45RO/CCR7/CD25/CD127/CD95/CD27 panel sorted naive, central memory, regulatory and stem cell-like memory CD4+ cells. The CDR3 totals 16 residues. Per the germline V gene, CDR1 is SGDLS and CDR2 is YYNGEE. The V and J ends lost 4 bases and 0 bases respectively, with 13 bases between them. Sample: central memory CD4+ T cells from blood. This sequence joins TRBV9 and TRBJ2-2, with D tentatively TRBD1 (5 bases). This receptor was identified in a man between 25 and 39 years old in good health. The CDR3: CASSSPQGTNTGELFF. The CDR3 nucleotides are TGTGCCAGCAGCTCGCCCCAGGGCACGAACACCGGGGAGCTGTTTTTT.